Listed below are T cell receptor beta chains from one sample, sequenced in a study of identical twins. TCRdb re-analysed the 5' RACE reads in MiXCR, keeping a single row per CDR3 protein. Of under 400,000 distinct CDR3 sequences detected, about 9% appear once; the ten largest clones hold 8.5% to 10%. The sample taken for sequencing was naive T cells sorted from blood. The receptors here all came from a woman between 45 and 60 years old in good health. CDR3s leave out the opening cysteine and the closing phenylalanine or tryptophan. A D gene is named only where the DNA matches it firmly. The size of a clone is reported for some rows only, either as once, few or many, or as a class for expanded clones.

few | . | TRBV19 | ASSNIWGGVQY
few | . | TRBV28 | ASSAAGDNDEQY
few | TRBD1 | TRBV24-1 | ATSEARQGADEAF
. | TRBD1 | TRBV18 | ASSPPFAGQGGGYT
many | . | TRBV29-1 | SVGGRGPSYEQY
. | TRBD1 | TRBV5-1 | ASSLDGTVGEKLF
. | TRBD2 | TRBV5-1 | ASSFALAGSYEQY
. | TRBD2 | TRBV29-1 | STTSGSTDTQY
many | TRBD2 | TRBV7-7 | ASSPLAGDHNEQF
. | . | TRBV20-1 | SARPGLRGAETQY
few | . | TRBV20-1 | SARGTSSYT
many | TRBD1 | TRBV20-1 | SAREQGFGYT
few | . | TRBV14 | ASSLGLKSRSDTQY
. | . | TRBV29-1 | SGSGAGDTQY
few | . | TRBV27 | ASRPNYNEQF
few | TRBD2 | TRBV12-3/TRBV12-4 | ASSLGSGAYNEQF
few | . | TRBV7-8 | ASSPLQADTQY
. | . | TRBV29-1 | SVGALQGSSYNEQF
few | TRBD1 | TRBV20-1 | SARGQGRAYDGYT
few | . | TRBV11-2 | ASSTLRGRAPYNEQF
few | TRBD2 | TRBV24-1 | ATSLGGLAEIDTDTQY
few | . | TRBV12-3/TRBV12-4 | ASSWGRVANEKLF